This is a list of T cell receptor beta chains from one sample in a study of T-cell reconstitution after alpha-beta-depleted transplantation in children. TCRdb analysed the PCR reads with MiXCR anew, one entry per CDR3 protein. The profile shows about 210,000 distinct CDR3 sequences, 17% of them singletons. The sample was PBMCs, mostly from graft donor cells, taken 360 days after TCRalphabeta/CD19-depleted stem cell transplant. These receptors originate from a male patient between 2 and 10 years old who had a stem cell transplant for acute lymphoblastic leukemia, so the T cells may come from the graft donor. CDR3s include the opening cysteine and the closing phenylalanine or tryptophan. A D gene is named only where the DNA matches it firmly. Size values are once, few and many counts, or a class for expanded clones, and some rows have none.

abundance: few
len: 14
d_gene: TRBD2
v_gene: TRBV20-1
j_gene: TRBJ2-7
CDR3aa: CSARDTSGGAEQYF
CDR3nt: TGCAGTGCTAGAGATACCAGCGGGGGGGCAGAGCAGTACTTC

abundance: few
len: 13
d_gene: TRBD1
v_gene: TRBV12-3/TRBV12-4
j_gene: TRBJ1-1
CDR3aa: CASSLTGVTEAFF
CDR3nt: TGTGCCAGCAGCCTGACAGGGGTGACTGAAGCTTTCTTT

abundance: few
len: 13
d_gene: NA
v_gene: TRBV5-1
j_gene: TRBJ2-1
CDR3aa: CASSGGLDNEQFF
CDR3nt: TGCGCCAGCAGCGGGGGACTCGACAATGAGCAGTTCTTC

abundance: few
len: 16
d_gene: TRBD1
v_gene: TRBV9
j_gene: TRBJ2-5
CDR3aa: CASSARSRTGQETQYF
CDR3nt: TGTGCCAGCAGCGCGAGGAGTAGGACAGGTCAAGAGACCCAGTACTTC

abundance: few
len: 18
d_gene: TRBD2
v_gene: TRBV4-3
j_gene: TRBJ2-1
CDR3aa: CASSQALIAGGPPHEQFF
CDR3nt: TGCGCCAGCAGCCAGGCCCTTATAGCGGGGGGCCCTCCCCATGAGCAGTTCTTC

abundance: medium-sized
len: 15
d_gene: TRBD1
v_gene: TRBV5-6
j_gene: TRBJ2-1
CDR3aa: CASSFRDRVLNEQFF
CDR3nt: TGTGCCAGCAGCTTTCGGGACAGGGTTCTAAATGAGCAGTTCTTC

abundance: NA
len: 16
d_gene: TRBD2
v_gene: TRBV11-2
j_gene: TRBJ2-1
CDR3aa: CASSLRPGTSFDEQFF
CDR3nt: TGTGCCAGCAGCTTAAGGCCCGGGACTAGCTTTGATGAGCAGTTCTTC

abundance: few
len: 14
d_gene: NA
v_gene: TRBV7-9
j_gene: TRBJ2-5
CDR3aa: CASSYWTAQETQYF
CDR3nt: TGTGCCAGCAGCTACTGGACGGCCCAAGAGACCCAGTACTTC

abundance: NA
len: 15
d_gene: NA
v_gene: TRBV29-1
j_gene: TRBJ2-6
CDR3aa: CSVVPGTAGANVLTF
CDR3nt: TGCAGCGTGGTACCAGGGACGGCTGGGGCCAACGTCCTGACTTTC

abundance: NA
len: 16
d_gene: TRBD1
v_gene: TRBV18
j_gene: TRBJ2-2
CDR3aa: CASSPDRAANTGELFF
CDR3nt: TGTGCCAGCTCACCCGACAGGGCGGCGAACACCGGGGAGCTGTTTTTT

abundance: many
len: 13
d_gene: NA
v_gene: TRBV12-3/TRBV12-4
j_gene: TRBJ2-5
CDR3aa: CASRHLRQETQYF
CDR3nt: TGTGCCAGCAGGCATTTGCGCCAAGAGACCCAGTACTTC

abundance: NA
len: 15
d_gene: TRBD1
v_gene: TRBV7-9
j_gene: TRBJ1-5
CDR3aa: CASSYGQGSNQPQHF
CDR3nt: TGTGCCAGCAGCTACGGACAGGGAAGTAATCAGCCCCAGCATTTT

abundance: NA
len: 16
d_gene: NA
v_gene: TRBV4-2
j_gene: TRBJ2-7
CDR3aa: CASSPRGTGGGYEQYF
CDR3nt: TGTGCCAGCAGCCCCCGTGGTACAGGGGGGGGATACGAGCAGTACTTC

abundance: NA
len: 13
d_gene: NA
v_gene: TRBV21-1
j_gene: TRBJ2-7
CDR3aa: CASPGESSYEQYF
CDR3nt: TGTGCCAGCCCAGGGGAAAGCTCCTACGAGCAGTACTTC

abundance: NA
len: 15
d_gene: TRBD2
v_gene: TRBV5-1
j_gene: TRBJ2-7
CDR3aa: CASSTASGRIYEQYF
CDR3nt: TGCGCCAGCAGCACCGCTAGCGGGAGGATCTACGAGCAGTACTTC

abundance: NA
len: 16
d_gene: TRBD2
v_gene: TRBV30
j_gene: TRBJ2-3
CDR3aa: CAWSVGLAGGPHTQYF
CDR3nt: TGTGCCTGGAGTGTGGGCCTAGCGGGGGGGCCTCATACGCAGTATTTT

abundance: few
len: 15
d_gene: NA
v_gene: TRBV7-8
j_gene: TRBJ2-1
CDR3aa: CASSLALLSYNEQFF
CDR3nt: TGTGCCAGCAGCTTAGCATTACTATCATACAATGAGCAGTTCTTC

abundance: NA
len: 14
d_gene: NA
v_gene: TRBV5-1
j_gene: TRBJ2-7
CDR3aa: CASSLNRGPYEQYF
CDR3nt: TGCGCCAGCAGCTTAAACCGGGGACCCTACGAGCAGTACTTC

abundance: NA
len: 15
d_gene: TRBD2
v_gene: TRBV3-1
j_gene: TRBJ2-3
CDR3aa: CASSLTSGEGDTQYF
CDR3nt: TGTGCCAGCAGCCTTACTAGCGGGGAGGGAGATACGCAGTATTTT

abundance: few
len: 16
d_gene: NA
v_gene: TRBV11-2
j_gene: TRBJ2-7
CDR3aa: CASSLVLRHRTYEQYF
CDR3nt: TGTGCCAGCAGCTTAGTGTTGAGACATAGAACCTACGAGCAGTACTTC

abundance: few
len: 17
d_gene: NA
v_gene: TRBV27
j_gene: TRBJ2-2
CDR3aa: CASSLSMGGWNTGELFF
CDR3nt: TGTGCCAGCAGTTTATCCATGGGGGGCTGGAACACCGGGGAGCTGTTTTTT

abundance: many
len: 14
d_gene: TRBD2
v_gene: TRBV20-1
j_gene: TRBJ2-2
CDR3aa: CSAGDYQNTGELFF
CDR3nt: TGCAGTGCTGGGGACTACCAGAACACCGGGGAGCTGTTTTTT

abundance: NA
len: 12
d_gene: NA
v_gene: TRBV6-2/TRBV6-3
j_gene: TRBJ2-7
CDR3aa: CASSRTGREQYF
CDR3nt: TGTGCCAGCAGTCGGACGGGACGCGAGCAGTACTTC

abundance: once
len: 12
d_gene: NA
v_gene: TRBV25-1
j_gene: TRBJ1-1
CDR3aa: CASSEEAGVPFF
CDR3nt: TGTGCCAGCAGTGAGGAGGCAGGGGTACCTTTCTTT

abundance: few
len: 14
d_gene: TRBD1
v_gene: TRBV5-4
j_gene: TRBJ1-1
CDR3aa: CASSSDRGRTEAFF
CDR3nt: TGTGCCAGCAGCTCGGACAGGGGGCGCACTGAAGCTTTCTTT

abundance: many
len: 15
d_gene: NA
v_gene: TRBV6-2/TRBV6-3
j_gene: TRBJ2-3
CDR3aa: CASSYGVESTDTQYF
CDR3nt: TGTGCCAGCAGTTACGGGGTAGAGTCGACAGATACGCAGTATTTT

abundance: few
len: 10
d_gene: NA
v_gene: TRBV20-1
j_gene: TRBJ1-2
CDR3aa: CSAPNSGYTF
CDR3nt: TGCAGTGCTCCGAACAGTGGCTACACCTTC

abundance: many
len: 14
d_gene: NA
v_gene: TRBV6-2/TRBV6-3
j_gene: TRBJ2-7
CDR3aa: CASSPRDGSYEQYF
CDR3nt: TGTGCCAGCAGTCCCCGGGACGGCTCCTACGAGCAGTACTTC

abundance: many
len: 13
d_gene: TRBD1
v_gene: TRBV5-5
j_gene: TRBJ2-3
CDR3aa: CASSTGVEDTQYF
CDR3nt: TGTGCCAGCAGCACAGGGGTGGAGGATACGCAGTATTTT

abundance: few
len: 14
d_gene: NA
v_gene: TRBV5-1
j_gene: TRBJ2-7
CDR3aa: CASSPGVFGYEQYF
CDR3nt: TGCGCCAGCAGCCCCGGGGTTTTCGGGTACGAGCAGTACTTC

abundance: NA
len: 14
d_gene: TRBD1
v_gene: TRBV28
j_gene: TRBJ2-5
CDR3aa: CASSPTGVKETQYF
CDR3nt: TGTGCCAGCAGTCCAACAGGGGTTAAGGAGACCCAGTACTTC

abundance: NA
len: 13
d_gene: NA
v_gene: TRBV5-1
j_gene: TRBJ1-2
CDR3aa: CASSLGAGEGYTF
CDR3nt: TGCGCCAGCAGCTTGGGGGCCGGGGAAGGCTACACCTTC

abundance: NA
len: 17
d_gene: TRBD2
v_gene: TRBV12-3/TRBV12-4
j_gene: TRBJ2-6
CDR3aa: CASSLLSGGTGANVLTF
CDR3nt: TGTGCCAGCAGTTTACTTTCGGGAGGGACTGGGGCCAACGTCCTGACTTTC

abundance: NA
len: 14
d_gene: NA
v_gene: TRBV29-1
j_gene: TRBJ1-1
CDR3aa: CSVDIGQPNTEAFF
CDR3nt: TGCAGCGTCGACATCGGACAGCCTAACACTGAAGCTTTCTTT

abundance: once
len: 15
d_gene: NA
v_gene: TRBV27
j_gene: TRBJ2-1
CDR3aa: CASNHRQQTYNEQFF
CDR3nt: TGTGCCAGCAACCACCGACAGCAGACCTACAATGAGCAGTTCTTC

abundance: NA
len: 17
d_gene: TRBD1
v_gene: TRBV15
j_gene: TRBJ2-1
CDR3aa: CATSRDLLTGAHNEQFF
CDR3nt: TGTGCCACCAGCAGAGATCTGTTAACAGGGGCCCACAATGAGCAGTTCTTC

abundance: NA
len: 13
d_gene: TRBD2
v_gene: TRBV5-1
j_gene: TRBJ2-5
CDR3aa: CASLRTSGETQYF
CDR3nt: TGCGCCAGCTTACGGACTAGCGGGGAGACCCAGTACTTC

abundance: few
len: 16
d_gene: NA
v_gene: TRBV18
j_gene: TRBJ2-4
CDR3aa: CASSPPGVMDAPIQYF
CDR3nt: TGTGCCAGCTCACCACCGGGCGTGATGGACGCCCCCATTCAGTACTTC

abundance: few
len: 16
d_gene: NA
v_gene: TRBV18
j_gene: TRBJ1-4
CDR3aa: CASSLVPRTGNEKLFF
CDR3nt: TGTGCCAGCTCACTCGTACCTAGGACGGGAAATGAAAAACTGTTTTTT

abundance: NA
len: 15
d_gene: TRBD1
v_gene: TRBV7-6
j_gene: TRBJ2-2
CDR3aa: CASSLDRAPTGELFF
CDR3nt: TGTGCCAGCAGCTTGGACAGGGCCCCCACCGGGGAGCTGTTTTTT